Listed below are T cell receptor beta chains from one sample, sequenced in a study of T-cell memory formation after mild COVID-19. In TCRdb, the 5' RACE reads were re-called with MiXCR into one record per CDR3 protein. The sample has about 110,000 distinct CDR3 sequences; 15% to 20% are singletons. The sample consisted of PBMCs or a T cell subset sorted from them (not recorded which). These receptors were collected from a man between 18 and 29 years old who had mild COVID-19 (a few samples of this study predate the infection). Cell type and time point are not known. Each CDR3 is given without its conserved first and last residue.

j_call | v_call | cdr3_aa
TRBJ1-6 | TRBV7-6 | ASSWGANSPLH
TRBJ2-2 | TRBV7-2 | ASSLEAIRQLNTGELF
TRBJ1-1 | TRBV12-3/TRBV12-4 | ASSGGGEAF
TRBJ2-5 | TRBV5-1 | ASSRTSGNQETQY
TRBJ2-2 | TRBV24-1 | AAASGTSGSTGELF
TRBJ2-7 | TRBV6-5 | ASSYSVAGSSYEQY
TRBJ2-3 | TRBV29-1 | SVDSRGTDTQY
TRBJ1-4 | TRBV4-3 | ASSQDPDRVNEKLF
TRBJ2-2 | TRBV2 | ASRKQGDTGELF
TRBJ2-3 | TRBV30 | AWSRADTQY
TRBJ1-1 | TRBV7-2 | ASSLAGTGGTEAF
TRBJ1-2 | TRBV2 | ASKMLRLRQSNGYT
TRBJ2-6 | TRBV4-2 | ASSQDLAGGRSGANVLT
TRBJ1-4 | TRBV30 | AWSVYEKLF
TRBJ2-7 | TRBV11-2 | ASSLMGGTTRVQY
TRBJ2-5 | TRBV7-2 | ASSPTRTGVFRETQY
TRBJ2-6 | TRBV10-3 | AISAGTGNSGANVLT
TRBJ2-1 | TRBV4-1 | ASSQAYYGQGLGEQF
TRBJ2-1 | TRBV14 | ASSPLAVKDEQF
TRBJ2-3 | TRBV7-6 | ASGKRTGGRPMDTQY
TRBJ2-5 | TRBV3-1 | ASNPGLAGEGETQY
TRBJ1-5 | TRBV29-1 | SVRTSDDVNQH
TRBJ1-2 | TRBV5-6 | ASSHKGAYT
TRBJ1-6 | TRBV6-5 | ASSYSGTANYNSPLH
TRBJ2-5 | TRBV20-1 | SATDRNQETQY
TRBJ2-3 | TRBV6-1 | ASSVGLDTDTQY
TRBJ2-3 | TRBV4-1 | ASSQEGAGDTQY
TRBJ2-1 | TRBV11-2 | ASSRDRGGRSYNEQF
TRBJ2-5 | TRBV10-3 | AISESTSGGKETQY
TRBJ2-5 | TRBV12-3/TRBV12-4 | ASRLGGETQY
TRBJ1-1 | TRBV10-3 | AISPNPGQLRNTEAF
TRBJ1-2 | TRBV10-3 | AISAHDRVGYGYT
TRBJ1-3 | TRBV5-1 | ASSLDGTDRNTIY
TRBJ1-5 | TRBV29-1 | SGGTVSNQPQH
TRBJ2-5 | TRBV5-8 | ASSLGTVGRETQY
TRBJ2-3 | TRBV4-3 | ASSQGGGSGTDTQY
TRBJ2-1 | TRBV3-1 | ASSRSTVYNEQF
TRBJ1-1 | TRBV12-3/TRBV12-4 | ASSFGTGYTEAF
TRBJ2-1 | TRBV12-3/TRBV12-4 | ASTWGESSYNEQF
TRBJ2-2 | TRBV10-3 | AIFGGTGIAGELF
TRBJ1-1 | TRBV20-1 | SARQTGDTEAF
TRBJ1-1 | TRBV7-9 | ASSPQGGVEAF